The clone carrying this TCR beta chain was found many times. This record belongs to a study of identical twins. The CDR3 runs 12 residues. Germline loops: CDR1 MGHDK, CDR2 SYGVNS. V was cut by 1 base and J by 6 bases, with 6 bases left in between. TCRdb used MiXCR to reprocess the 5' RACE reads, holding one entry per CDR3 protein. This repertoire shows fewer than 250,000 distinct CDR3 sequences, roughly 10% found once; its top ten account for about 5%. The sequence derives from a woman in her late teens or twenties in good health. The sequenced sample was memory (CD45RO+) T cells sorted from blood. The chain recombines TRBV25-1 with TRBJ1-1; D remains ambiguous. DNA of the CDR3: TGTGCCAGCAGTGAATTACTATCTGAAGCTTTCTTT. It specifies CASSELLSEAFF.